The sequence of this T cell receptor beta chain was determined in a study of blood T cell repertoires in COVID-19. Study background: The samples span acute and convalescent COVID-19 from the United States, Italy and Spain. Sources were T cells, B-cell-depleted T cells, or PBMCs; the material itself was cDNA or gDNA.

Germline-derived CDR1 and CDR2 are SGHNT and YYREEE (reference sequence). The length of the CDR3 is 15 residues. J gave up 7 bases and V 1 base, and 8 bases lay outside the gene matches. The repertoire was sequenced with immunoSEQ multiplex PCR; TCRdb's copy has only in-frame clones and lacks some. The sample lists about 92,000 clones; 75% to 90% were seen once. The chain couples TRBV5-4 to TRBJ2-1, with TRBD1 identical over 7 bases. The sequence came from an elderly woman with active or convalescent COVID-19. The sample consisted of peripheral blood. Here the CDR3 reads CASSLPRQGGNEQFF. The CDR3 nucleotides read TGTGCCAGCAGCTTGCCGAGACAGGGTGGAAATGAGCAGTTCTTC.